This TCR beta chain was documented in a study of tumor-infiltrating lymphocytes in primary liver carcinoma. Turning to the study itself: Ages ranged from 30 to 69, with HCC or mixed HCC-cholangiocarcinoma.

Synthesis of TCR beta cDNA was carried out from 500 ng total RNA with a constant-region primer. Three-round nested multiplex PCR performed with slightly modified ARM-PCR produced the TCR beta libraries. The first two PCR rounds used TRBV1-TRBV30 primers with a Cbeta primer, roughly 10 cycles each. TCRdb itself ran the multiplex PCR reads through MiXCR, one entry per CDR3 protein. Of 330,000 or so distinct CDR3 sequences listed, roughly 61% are singletons. Germline DNA was extracted alongside blood RNA, which was obtained from unsorted whole blood. This clonotype was counted ten times or more. The CDR3 runs 17 residues. Germline V CDR1 and CDR2: MNHNY, SVGAGI (reference sequence). The V gene lost 4 bases and the J gene lost 2 bases, with 19 bases spanning the gap.

The clonotype originates from a man aged 40-49 years with primary liver carcinoma and hepatitis B virus infection. Sequences were obtained from peripheral blood. The chain has TRBV6-6 and TRBJ2-3, with D tentatively TRBD1 or TRBD2 (5 bases each). This chain's CDR3 is CASSSALTRDPTDTQYF. Written as DNA, the CDR3 is TGTGCCAGCAGTTCCGCCCTAACCAGGGACCCCACAGATACGCAGTATTTT.